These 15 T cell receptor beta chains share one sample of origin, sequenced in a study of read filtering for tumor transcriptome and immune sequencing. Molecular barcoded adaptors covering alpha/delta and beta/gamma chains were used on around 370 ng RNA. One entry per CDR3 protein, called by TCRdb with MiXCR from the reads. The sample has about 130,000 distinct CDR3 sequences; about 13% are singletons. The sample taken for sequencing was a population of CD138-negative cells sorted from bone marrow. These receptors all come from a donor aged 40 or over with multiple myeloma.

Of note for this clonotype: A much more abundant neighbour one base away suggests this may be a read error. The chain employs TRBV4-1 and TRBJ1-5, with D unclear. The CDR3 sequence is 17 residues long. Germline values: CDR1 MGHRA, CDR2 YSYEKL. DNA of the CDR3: TGCGCCGGCAGCCGCCACCCCGGGAATGATGGCAATCAGCCCCAGCATTTT. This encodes CAGSRHPGNDGNQPQHF.

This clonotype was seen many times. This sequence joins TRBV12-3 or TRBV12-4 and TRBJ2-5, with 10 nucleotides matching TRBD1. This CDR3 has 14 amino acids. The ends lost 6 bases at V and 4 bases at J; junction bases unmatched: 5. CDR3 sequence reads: CASRGTGELETQYF. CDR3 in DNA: TGTGCCAGCAGGGGGACAGGGGAATTAGAGACCCAGTACTTC.

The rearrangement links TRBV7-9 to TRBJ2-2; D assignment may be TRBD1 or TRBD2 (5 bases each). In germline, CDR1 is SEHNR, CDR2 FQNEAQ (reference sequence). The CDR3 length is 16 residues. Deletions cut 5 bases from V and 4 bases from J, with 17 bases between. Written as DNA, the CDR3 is TGTGCCAGCAGCCCGCCGGGACGGCCGACCACCGGGGAGCTGTTTTTT. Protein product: CASSPPGRPTTGELFF.

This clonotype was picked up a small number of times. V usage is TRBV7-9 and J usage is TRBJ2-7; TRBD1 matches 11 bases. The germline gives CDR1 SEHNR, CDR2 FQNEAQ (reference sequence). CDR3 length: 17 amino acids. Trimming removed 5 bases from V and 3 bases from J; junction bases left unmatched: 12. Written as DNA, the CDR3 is TGTGCCAGCAGCCCCAGAGCCCGGACAGGGGGCAGCTACGAGCAGTACTTC. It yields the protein CASSPRARTGGSYEQYF.

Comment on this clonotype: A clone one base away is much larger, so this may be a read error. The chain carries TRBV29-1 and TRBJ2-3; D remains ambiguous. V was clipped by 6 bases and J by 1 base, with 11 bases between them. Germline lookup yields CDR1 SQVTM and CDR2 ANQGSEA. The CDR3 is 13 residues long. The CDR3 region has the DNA TGCAGCGTCCCAGCGTATCGCACAGATACGCAGTATTTT. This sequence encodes CSVPAYRTDTQYF.

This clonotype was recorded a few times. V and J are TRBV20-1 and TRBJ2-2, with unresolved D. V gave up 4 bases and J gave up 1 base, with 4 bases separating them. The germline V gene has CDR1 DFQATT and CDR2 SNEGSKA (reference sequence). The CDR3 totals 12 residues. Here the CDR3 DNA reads TGCAGTGCTAAGAGGAACACCGGGGAGCTGTTTTTT. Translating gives CSAKRNTGELFF.

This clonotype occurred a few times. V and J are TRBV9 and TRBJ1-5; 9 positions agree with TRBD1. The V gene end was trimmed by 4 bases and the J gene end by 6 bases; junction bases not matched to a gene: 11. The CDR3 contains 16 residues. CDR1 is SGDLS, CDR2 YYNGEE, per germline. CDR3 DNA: TGTGCCAGCAGCCCGGGACAGGGCTTGGGAGTTCAGCCCCAGCATTTT. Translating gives CASSPGQGLGVQPQHF.

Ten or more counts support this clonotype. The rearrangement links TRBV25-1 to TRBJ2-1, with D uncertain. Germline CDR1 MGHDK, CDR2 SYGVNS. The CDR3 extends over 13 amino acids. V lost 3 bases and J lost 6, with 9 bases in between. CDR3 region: CASSEVRANEQFF. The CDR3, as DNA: TGTGCCAGCAGTGAGGTCCGCGCCAATGAGCAGTTCTTC.

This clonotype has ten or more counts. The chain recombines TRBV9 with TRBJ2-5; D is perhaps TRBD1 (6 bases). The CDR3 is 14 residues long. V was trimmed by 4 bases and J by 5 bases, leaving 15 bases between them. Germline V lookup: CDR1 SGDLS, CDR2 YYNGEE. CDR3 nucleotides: TGTGCCAGCAGCCACGAGGACAGCGTGGAGACCCAGTACTTC. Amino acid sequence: CASSHEDSVETQYF.

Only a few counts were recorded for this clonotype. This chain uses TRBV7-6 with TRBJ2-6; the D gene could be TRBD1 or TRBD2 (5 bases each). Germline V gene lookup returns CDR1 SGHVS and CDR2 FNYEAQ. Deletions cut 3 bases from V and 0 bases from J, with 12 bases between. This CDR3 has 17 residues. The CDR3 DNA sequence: TGTGCCAGCAGCTTGGGGACGGCCCTCTCTGGGGCCAACGTCCTGACTTTC. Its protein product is CASSLGTALSGANVLTF. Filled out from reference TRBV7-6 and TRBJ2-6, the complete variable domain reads GAGVSQSPRYKVTKRGQDVALRCDPISGHVSLYWYRQALGQGPEFLTYFNYEAQQDKSGLPNDRFSAERPEGSISTLTIQRTEQRDSAMYRCASSLGTALSGANVLTFGAGSRLTVL.

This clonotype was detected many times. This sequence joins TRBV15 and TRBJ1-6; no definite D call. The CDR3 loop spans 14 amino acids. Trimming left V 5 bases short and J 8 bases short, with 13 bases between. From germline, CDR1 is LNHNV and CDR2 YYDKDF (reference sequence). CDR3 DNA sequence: TGTGCCACCAGCGATTCTAGTGACCATTCACCCCTCCACTTT. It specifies CATSDSSDHSPLHF.

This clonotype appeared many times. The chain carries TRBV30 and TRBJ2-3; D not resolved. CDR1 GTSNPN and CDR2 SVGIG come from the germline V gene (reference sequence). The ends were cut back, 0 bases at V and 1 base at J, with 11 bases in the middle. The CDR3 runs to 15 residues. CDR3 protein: CAWSVLGTGTDTQYF. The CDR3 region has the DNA TGTGCCTGGAGTGTACTGGGTACTGGCACAGATACGCAGTATTTT.

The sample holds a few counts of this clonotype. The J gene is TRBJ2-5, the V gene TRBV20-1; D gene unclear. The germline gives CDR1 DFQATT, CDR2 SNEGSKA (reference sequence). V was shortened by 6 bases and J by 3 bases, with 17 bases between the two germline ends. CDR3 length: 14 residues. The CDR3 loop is CSAEVQFVKETQYF. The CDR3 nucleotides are TGCAGTGCGGAAGTACAGTTCGTAAAAGAGACCCAGTACTTC.

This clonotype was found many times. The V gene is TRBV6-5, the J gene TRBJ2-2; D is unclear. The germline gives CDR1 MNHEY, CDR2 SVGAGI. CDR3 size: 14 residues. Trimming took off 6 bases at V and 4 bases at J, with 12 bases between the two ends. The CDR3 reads CASSWSLGTGELFF. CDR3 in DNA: TGTGCCAGCAGCTGGAGTTTGGGCACCGGGGAGCTGTTTTTT.

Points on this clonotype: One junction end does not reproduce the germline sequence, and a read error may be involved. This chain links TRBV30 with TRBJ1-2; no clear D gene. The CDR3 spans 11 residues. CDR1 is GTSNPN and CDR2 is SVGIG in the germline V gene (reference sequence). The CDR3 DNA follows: TGTGCCTGGAGCACTGGCTATGGCTACGCCTTC. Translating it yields CAWSTGYGYAF.